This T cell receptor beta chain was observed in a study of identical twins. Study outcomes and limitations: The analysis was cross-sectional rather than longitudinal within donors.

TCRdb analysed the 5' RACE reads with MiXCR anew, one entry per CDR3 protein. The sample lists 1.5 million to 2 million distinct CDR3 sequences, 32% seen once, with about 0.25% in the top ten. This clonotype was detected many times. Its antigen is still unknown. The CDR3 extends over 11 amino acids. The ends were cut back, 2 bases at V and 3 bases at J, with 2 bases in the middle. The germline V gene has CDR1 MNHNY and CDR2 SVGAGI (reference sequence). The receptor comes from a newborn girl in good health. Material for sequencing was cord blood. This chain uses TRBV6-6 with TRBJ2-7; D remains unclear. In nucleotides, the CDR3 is TGTGCCAGCAGTTACCACTACGAGCAGTACTTC. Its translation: CASSYHYEQYF.